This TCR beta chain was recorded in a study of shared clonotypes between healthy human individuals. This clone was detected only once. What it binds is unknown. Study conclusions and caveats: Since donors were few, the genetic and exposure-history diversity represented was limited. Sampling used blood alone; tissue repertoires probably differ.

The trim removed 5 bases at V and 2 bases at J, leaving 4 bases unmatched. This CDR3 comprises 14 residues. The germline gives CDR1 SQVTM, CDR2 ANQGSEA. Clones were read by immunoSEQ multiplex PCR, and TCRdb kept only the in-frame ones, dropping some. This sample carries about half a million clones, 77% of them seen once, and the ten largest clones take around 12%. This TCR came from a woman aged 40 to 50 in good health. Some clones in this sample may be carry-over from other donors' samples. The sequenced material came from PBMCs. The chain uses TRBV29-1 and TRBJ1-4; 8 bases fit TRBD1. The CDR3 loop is CSVSGQGTNEKLFF. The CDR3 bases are TGCAGCGTTTCTGGACAGGGTACTAATGAAAAACTGTTTTTT.